Shown below are 17 T cell receptor beta chains from a single sample sequenced in a study of radiation and T cells in renal cell carcinoma. Sequenced by immunoSEQ multiplex PCR; TCRdb stores in-frame clones only, minus some. In the table there are more than 140,000 clones, 75% to 90% of which are singletons. Time point indicated: baseline pretreatment blood. Specified treatment: 15 Gy SBRT to primary tumor, nephrectomy 4 weeks later. The input for sequencing was blood, taken from a patient whose treatment included radiotherapy and nephrectomy. These receptors were collected from a woman aged 45-59 years with renal cell carcinoma.

The CDR3, as DNA: TGTGCCAGCAGCGAAAATAGTGTGGGGAAGTATGGCTACACCTTC. Translation gives CASSENSVGKYGYTF. The chain links TRBV7-9 to TRBJ1-2; D remains ambiguous. The germline V gene encodes CDR1 SEHNR and CDR2 FQNEAQ (reference sequence). The length of the CDR3 is 15 residues. V was pared by 5 bases and J by 5 bases, with 18 bases between.

The genes are TRBV18 and TRBJ1-4; the match to TRBD1 covers 7 bases. CDR3 length equals 15 residues. J lost 6 bases, V lost 4 bases, and 8 bases had no gene match. Germline assignment: CDR1 KGHSH and CDR2 LQKENI. For the CDR3, the DNA is TGTGCCAGCTCACTAAACCAGGGGGGAGATGAAAAACTGTTTTTT. Translated: CASSLNQGGDEKLFF.

The chain uses TRBV9 and TRBJ2-1; 13 bases map to TRBD2. Germline-derived CDR1 and CDR2 are SGDLS and YYNGEE. The ends lost 3 bases at V and 5 bases at J; junction bases unmatched: 8. The length of the CDR3 is 17 residues. This CDR3 is CASSAGLAGTNHNEQFF. The CDR3 DNA is TGTGCCAGCAGCGCGGGACTAGCGGGGACTAATCACAATGAGCAGTTCTTC.

J is TRBJ2-3 and V is TRBV29-1; 7 nucleotides line up with TRBD1. This CDR3 has 12 amino acids. The germline V gene has CDR1 SQVTM and CDR2 ANQGSEA. The V and J ends lost 3 bases and 4 bases, in that order; junction bases with no gene match: 1. The DNA for the CDR3 is TGCAGCGTTGAGAGGGGGCCAGATACGCAGTATTTT. Translating gives CSVERGPDTQYF.

The chain is built from TRBV7-7 and TRBJ2-7; D might be TRBD2 (5 bases). Looked up from germline, CDR1 is SSHAT and CDR2 is FNYEAQ (reference sequence). The CDR3 loop spans 14 amino acids. V lost 2 bases and J lost 3, with 11 bases in between. The chain's CDR3 is CASSLSPGDYEQYF. CDR3 DNA sequence: TGTGCCAGCAGCTTATCCCCCGGGGACTACGAGCAGTACTTC.

This clone was seen more than once but under ten times. The chain has TRBV30 and TRBJ1-5; D gene unclear. Per germline, CDR1 GTSNPN and CDR2 SVGIG (reference sequence). This CDR3 contains 14 residues. V was shortened by 1 base and J by 7 bases, with 14 bases between the two germline ends. CDR3 in DNA: TGTGCCTGGAGTGCCGGTCAGGTCCTCCAGCCCCAGCATTTT. Translated: CAWSAGQVLQPQHF.

The gene calls are TRBV28 and TRBJ1-5; 7 bases match TRBD1. Germline V gene sequence: CDR1 MDHEN, CDR2 SYDVKM. V was pared by 4 bases and J by 0 bases, with 6 bases of the junction left unmatched. The CDR3 is 16 residues long. The CDR3 region has the DNA TGTGCCAGCAGTTCAGGCGGGACAGATAGCAATCAGCCCCAGCATTTT. It translates to CASSSGGTDSNQPQHF.

The chain uses TRBV10-3 and TRBJ1-2; tentatively, D is TRBD1 (5 bases). This CDR3 is built from 14 residues. Trimming took 0 bases from V and 3 from J, leaving 8 bases between them. The germline gives CDR1 ENHRY, CDR2 SYGVKD. As DNA, the CDR3 is TGTGCCATCAGTGAGTCGGGGCAGGACTATGGCTACACCTTC. This encodes CAISESGQDYGYTF.

The CDR3: CASSPLGDTEAFF. The CDR3 DNA is TGTGCCAGCAGCCCTCTCGGGGACACTGAAGCTTTCTTT. J is TRBJ1-1 and V is TRBV5-6, with D unresolved. With 4 bases removed from V and 3 bases from J, the gap between germline ends came to 10 bases. This CDR3 contains 13 residues. Germline lookup yields CDR1 SGHDT and CDR2 YYEEEE.

V and J are TRBV9 and TRBJ2-3; 13 positions match TRBD2. The CDR3 loop spans 16 amino acids. Germline V gives CDR1 SGDLS, CDR2 YYNGEE. V lost 4 bases to trimming and J lost 9 bases; unmatched junction nucleotides: 11. This CDR3 is CASSISTSGGPSTQYF. CDR3 nucleotide sequence: TGTGCCAGCAGCATTTCGACTAGCGGGGGGCCGAGCACGCAGTATTTT.

The chain carries TRBV5-1 and TRBJ2-2; TRBD1 agrees at 7 bases. Germline-derived CDR1 and CDR2 are SGHRS and YFSETQ. J lost 0 bases, V lost 4 bases, and 9 bases had no gene match. The CDR3 totals 17 residues. CDR3 in DNA: TGCGCCAGCAGCGGGACAGTTGCCCGTTCGAACACCGGGGAGCTGTTTTTT. Translation: CASSGTVARSNTGELFF. Looking up the rest from reference TRBV5-1 and TRBJ2-2 gives the full variable domain: KAGVTQTPRYLIKTRGQQVTLSCSPISGHRSVSWYQQTPGQGLQFLFEYFSETQRNKGNFPGRFSGRQFSNSRSEMNVSTLELGDSALYLCASSGTVARSNTGELFFGEGSRLTVL.

The rearrangement uses TRBV10-3 and TRBJ1-1, with D perhaps TRBD1 (6 bases). Germline CDR1 reads ENHRY; CDR2 reads SYGVKD. V was trimmed by 10 bases and J by 3 bases, leaving 15 bases between them. The CDR3 is 13 residues long. The CDR3 is CATKQEGDTEAFF. The CDR3 nucleotides are TGTGCCACGAAACAGGAGGGGGACACTGAAGCTTTCTTT.

The chain recombines TRBV9 with TRBJ1-2, with 9 bases aligning to TRBD1. Germline values: CDR1 SGDLS, CDR2 YYNGEE. V dropped 4 bases and J dropped 4; count of bases not matched to a gene: 8. CDR3 length equals 15 residues. CDR3 DNA sequence: TGTGCCAGCAGCCAGCGGACAGGGGATGTCTATGGCTACACCTTC. It codes for CASSQRTGDVYGYTF.

The chain recombines TRBV7-6 with TRBJ2-5, with 9 bases lining up with TRBD1. The V and J ends lost 3 bases and 5 bases, in that order; junction bases with no gene match: 7. The length of the CDR3 is 15 residues. Germline-derived CDR1 and CDR2 are SGHVS and FNYEAQ. The CDR3 loop is CASSLAGTGTETQYF. The CDR3 coding sequence is TGTGCCAGCAGCTTGGCCGGGACAGGGACGGAGACCCAGTACTTC.

The chain recombines TRBV27 with TRBJ2-2; TRBD1 matches 8 bases. V lost 4 bases, J lost 3 bases, and 1 base stayed unmatched. The germline gives CDR1 MNHEY, CDR2 SMNVEV (reference sequence). The CDR3 consists of 14 residues. In DNA form, the CDR3 reads TGTGCCAGCAGTTACAGGGGGTACACCGGGGAGCTGTTTTTT. Translation gives CASSYRGYTGELFF.

J is TRBJ2-7 and V is TRBV5-1, with 8 bases that match TRBD1. The CDR3 runs to 13 residues. Trimming cost V 4 bases and J 4 bases; bases outside gene matches: 4. Germline V gives CDR1 SGHRS, CDR2 YFSETQ. CDR3 residues: CASSTRTGYEQYF. CDR3 bases: TGCGCCAGCAGCACCCGGACAGGGTACGAGCAGTACTTC.

This rearrangement joins TRBV18 to TRBJ2-1; maybe TRBD1 (6 bases). Germline CDR1 KGHSH, CDR2 LQKENI. The CDR3 has 15 residues. V was pared by 3 bases and J by 7 bases, with 16 bases between. The CDR3 bases are TGTGCCAGCTCACCTGACAGGCCCCCTTTTAATGAGCAGTTCTTC. Amino acid sequence: CASSPDRPPFNEQFF.